Reported below is one T cell receptor (beta chain). This clonotype was observed a few times. It lacks a known antigen. No base quality values were provided; no much bigger clone lies one nucleotide off. TCRdb shows the sequencer as Illumina HiSeq 1500. TCRdb took the public reads, trimmed them with fastp at Q25, ran MiXCR for clone calling and kept in-frame beta chains. When rows share a CDR3 protein, they turn into one entry using the most common DNA and genes. A total of roughly 130,000 distinct CDR3 sequences appear in this sample, approximately 9.2% of them only once. The top ten constitute over 9% of the sample. The data were taken from a study of T cell repertoires in cytomegalovirus infection (dated by TCRdb to the late 2010s). The study in broad terms: Donor HLA type was relevant to the analysis, as public TCR beta signatures indicated carriage of CMV infection together with the matching HLA type.

The investigation overall reported the following: In both this cohort and an independent cohort of over 350 donors, the cumulative frequency of public TCR beta family members distinguished carriers of CMV infection plus the relevant HLA type. In the ex vivo response, HLA-C-restricted CMV-specific TCR beta clonotypes were dominant, and in two of eight donors the single most frequent clonotype came from this HLA-C-restricted group.

Cut back by 1 base and 8 bases, the V and J ends lie 15 bases apart. The germline V gene (reference sequence) provides CDR1 DFQATT and CDR2 SNEGSKA. From the cysteine through the phenylalanine, the CDR3 covers 15 amino acids. Just the 45-base CDR3 DNA is kept, in frame starting at base 1. The receptor was derived from a human donor in good health (CMV status not recorded). Some clones in this sample may be carry-over from other donors' samples. The sequenced sample was PBMCs. This sequence uses TRBV20-1 and TRBJ1-6; no confident D gene assignment can be made. In nucleotides, the sequence is TGCAGTGCTAGAGGAGTGGGAGAATGGGATTCACCCCTCCACTTT. This is translated as CSARGVGEWDSPLHF.